What follows are 17 T cell receptor beta chains derived from one specimen sequenced in a study of PD-L1 blockade in urothelial cancer. Profiled with immunoSEQ multiplex PCR; TCRdb holds only in-frame clones, not every one. This table holds roughly 43,000 clones, around 82% found once. Time point meaning: pretreatment peripheral blood. The sample in question was PBMCs, obtained around atezolizumab (anti-PD-L1) treatment. Every receptor here comes from a man in his sixties with urothelial cancer.

The sample holds a few counts of this clone. The rearrangement joins TRBV11-2 to TRBJ2-1; TRBD1 matches at 9 bases. CDR3 length: 16 residues. J lost 4 bases, V lost 4 bases, and 8 bases had no gene match. Germline V gives CDR1 SGHAT, CDR2 FQNNGV. CDR3 sequence: CASSWGDRAGYNEQFF. The CDR3 DNA is TGTGCCAGCAGCTGGGGGGACAGGGCCGGGTACAATGAGCAGTTCTTC.

V gene TRBV11-3 combines with J gene TRBJ2-2; 8 bases are shared with TRBD1. Germline CDR1 reads SGHNT; CDR2 reads YENEEA. The CDR3 extends over 15 amino acids. V shed 1 base and J 6 bases; nucleotides not matched to a gene: 4. The CDR3 sequence: CASSLGRGLPGELFF. CDR3 in DNA: TGTGCCAGCAGCTTAGGCAGGGGGCTCCCCGGGGAGCTGTTTTTT.

This rearrangement joins TRBV27 to TRBJ2-3, with D perhaps matching TRBD2 (7 bases). The CDR3 has 16 amino acids. V was clipped by 2 bases and J by 3 bases, with 15 bases between them. Germline CDR1 MNHEY, CDR2 SMNVEV (reference sequence). The CDR3 nucleotides read TGTGCCAGCAGTTTAGGGGGGGGCAGGGTTACAGATACGCAGTATTTT. This gives the protein CASSLGGGRVTDTQYF.

This chain joins TRBV10-2 and TRBJ2-1, with TRBD2 identical over 9 bases. From germline, CDR1 is WSHSY and CDR2 SAAADI. The CDR3 is 16 amino acids. After removal of 4 bases from V and 0 bases from J, the junction contained 4 bases not matched to a gene. The CDR3 sequence is CASSGTSASSYNEQFF. Written as DNA, the CDR3 is TGCGCCAGCAGTGGGACTAGCGCAAGCTCCTACAATGAGCAGTTCTTC.

This chain uses TRBV5-4 with TRBJ2-5; 9 positions match TRBD1. The J segment lost 0 bases and the V segment lost 4 bases, leaving 7 bases of the junction unmatched. This CDR3 has 16 amino acids. Germline V gene sequence: CDR1 SGHNT, CDR2 YYREEE (reference sequence). The DNA of the CDR3 is TGTGCCAGCAGCAAGGGACAGGGTTCGTACCAAGAGACCCAGTACTTC. Translation: CASSKGQGSYQETQYF.

This chain connects TRBV5-1 to TRBJ2-6; 7 bases match TRBD2. The CDR3 sequence is 22 residues long. J lost 0 bases, V lost 1 base, and 19 bases had no gene match. From germline, CDR1 is SGHRS and CDR2 YFSETQ. DNA of the CDR3: TGCGCCAGCAGCTTGAAATCGCCCTTTCTAATAGCGGGCCCCTCTGGGGCCAACGTCCTGACTTTC. It translates to CASSLKSPFLIAGPSGANVLTF.

This clone was detected only once. The chain couples TRBV11-3 to TRBJ2-2, with D possibly TRBD2 on 5 matching bases. V lost 1 base and J lost 6, with 15 bases in between. This CDR3 is 16 amino acids long. Germline lookup yields CDR1 SGHNT and CDR2 YENEEA. The CDR3 nucleotides read TGTGCCAGCAGCTTAGGGAGGACGGACCAACCCGGGGAGCTGTTTTTT. Amino acid sequence: CASSLGRTDQPGELFF. Drawing the rest from reference TRBV11-3 and TRBJ2-2, the complete variable domain is EAGVVQSPRYKIIEKKQPVAFWCNPISGHNTLYWYLQNLGQGPELLIRYENEEAVDDSQLPKDRFSAERLKGVDSTLKIQPAELGDSAVYLCASSLGRTDQPGELFFGEGSRLTVL.

The chain couples TRBV7-9 to TRBJ2-4; 9 nucleotides agree with TRBD1. The CDR3 runs 15 residues. V was clipped by 6 bases and J by 9 bases; unmatched bases: 12. In germline, CDR1 is SEHNR, CDR2 FQNEAQ (reference sequence). DNA of the CDR3: TGTGCCAGCAGACCCCGGGACAGGGAGTCTGGCATTCAGTACTTC. This sequence encodes CASRPRDRESGIQYF.

The sample holds one count of this clone. The J gene is TRBJ2-3, the V gene TRBV4-2, with TRBD2 identical over 9 bases. The CDR3 totals 18 residues. The germline CDR1 and CDR2 sequences are LGHNA and YNFKEQ. The V gene end was trimmed by 4 bases and the J gene end by 2 bases; junction bases not matched to a gene: 13. The CDR3 is CASSPIVAGVSDTDTQYF. The CDR3 bases are TGTGCCAGCAGCCCAATAGTAGCGGGGGTCTCGGACACAGATACGCAGTATTTT.

The rearrangement links TRBV27 to TRBJ1-2; 8 bases line up with TRBD1. The V and J ends lost 5 bases and 8 bases, in that order; junction bases with no gene match: 10. Germline V gene lookup returns CDR1 MNHEY and CDR2 SMNVEV (reference sequence). The CDR3 covers 14 residues. The CDR3 DNA is TGTGCCAGCAGTAAGAACAGGGGGTCGGGCGGCTACACCTTC. Translation gives CASSKNRGSGGYTF.

This clone was detected once. The chain employs TRBV5-4 and TRBJ2-3; D is possibly TRBD1 (6 bases). This CDR3 is 13 amino acids long. V was pared by 10 bases and J by 1 base, with 13 bases between. Germline V lookup: CDR1 SGHNT, CDR2 YYREEE (reference sequence). CDR3 coding DNA: TGTGCCGTACCACAGGGAGGCACAGATACGCAGTATTTT. This codes for CAVPQGGTDTQYF.

The CDR3 region has the DNA TGTGCCAGCAGCTTACGGGTGGGGGGCGAGCAGTACTTC. This sequence encodes CASSLRVGGEQYF. This chain links TRBV7-2 with TRBJ2-7; weak D call: TRBD2 (6 bases). The V end lost 2 bases, the J end lost 6 bases, and 11 bases lay between the germline ends. The CDR3 extends over 13 amino acids. Germline assignment: CDR1 SGHTA and CDR2 FQGNSA.

The V and J genes are TRBV5-5 and TRBJ1-5; 8 positions match TRBD1. Germline V lookup: CDR1 SGHKS, CDR2 YYEKEE (reference sequence). The CDR3 is 13 amino acids. Trimming took 8 bases from V and 4 from J; bases not matched to a gene: 5. CDR3 in DNA: TGTGCCAGTATGGGGGACAGGAATCAGCCCCAGCATTTT. Its protein is CASMGDRNQPQHF.

The rearrangement uses TRBV29-1 and TRBJ2-7; 10 nucleotides agree with TRBD2. The CDR3 has 15 amino acids. From germline, CDR1 is SQVTM and CDR2 ANQGSEA. V shed 5 bases, J shed 3 bases, and the junction held 10 bases outside the gene matches. As DNA, the CDR3 is TGCAGCGTTCTCCGGCTAGCGGGGGTCTTCTACGAGCAGTACTTC. This encodes CSVLRLAGVFYEQYF.

This sequence joins TRBV2 and TRBJ1-6; D is possibly TRBD1 (6 bases). Trimming took 6 bases from V and 7 from J, leaving 10 bases between them. CDR1 and CDR2 (germline): SNHLY, FYNNEI. The CDR3 sequence is 13 residues long. CDR3: CASRRDTNSPLHF. CDR3 bases: TGTGCCAGCAGACGGGACACGAATTCACCCCTCCACTTT.

The chain recombines TRBV7-8 with TRBJ1-2, with D perhaps TRBD1 (5 bases). CDR1 is SGHVS, CDR2 FQNEAQ, per germline. Deletions cut 0 bases from V and 7 bases from J, with 15 bases between. The CDR3 loop spans 15 amino acids. CDR3 region: CASSLAGGTRRGYTF. The CDR3 coding sequence is TGTGCCAGCAGCTTAGCAGGAGGGACCAGGCGTGGCTACACCTTC. The full variable domain, with the rest looked up from reference TRBV7-8 and TRBJ1-2, is GAGVSQSPRYKVAKRGQDVALRCDPISGHVSLFWYQQALGQGPEFLTYFQNEAQLDKSGLPSDRFFAERPEGSVSTLKIQRTQQEDSAVYLCASSLAGGTRRGYTFGSGTRLTVV.

V usage is TRBV5-1 and J usage is TRBJ2-7, with 7 nucleotides matching TRBD1. The length of the CDR3 is 16 residues. Germline V gene sequence: CDR1 SGHRS, CDR2 YFSETQ. Germline trimming cut 0 bases from V and 1 base from J; bases unmatched to any gene: 7. As DNA, the CDR3 is TGCGCCAGCAGCTTGGGAGGGACAGCCATGTCCTACGAGCAGTACTTC. Protein product: CASSLGGTAMSYEQYF.